Following are 28 T cell receptor beta chains from one sample sequenced in a study of tumor and adjacent non-tumor tissue in lung cancer. The template was RNA from unsorted bulk tissue. More than 3 cm separated this lung sample from the edge of the tumor. TCRbeta libraries were built with three rounds of nested PCR, modified from ARM-PCR. TCRdb itself ran the multiplex PCR reads through MiXCR, one entry per CDR3 protein. Of under 75,000 distinct CDR3 sequences in the sample, 65% to 75% are singletons; the top ten hold 28%. Sequencing input: distant non-tumor lung tissue. Receptors originate from a woman aged 45-65 years with non-small cell lung cancer.

As to this clonotype: This may be a read error: a much more frequent sequence differs by one nucleotide. The final CDR3 position lacks the conserved phenylalanine or tryptophan, pointing to a likely read error. The chain uses TRBV20-1 and TRBJ2-2; possible D gene TRBD2, 7 bases. This CDR3 region has 15 residues. V lost 7 bases and J lost 6, with 21 bases in between. Germline V CDR1 and CDR2: DFQATT, SNEGSKA (reference sequence). The CDR3 is CSVQGPGGLAGELFS. CDR3 nucleotide sequence: TGCAGTGTACAGGGACCGGGAGGTTTAGCCGGGGAGCTGTTTTCT.

Of note for this clonotype: Germline is not matched at one junction end, which may reflect a read error. V gene TRBV5-6 combines with J gene TRBJ2-3; 16 bases agree with TRBD2. Germline CDR1 reads SGHDT; CDR2 reads YYEEEE. CDR3 length equals 20 residues. This chain's CDR3 is CASSLVLGTSGRASSDTHYF. CDR3 in DNA: TGTGCCAGCAGCTTGGTCTTAGGGACTAGCGGGAGGGCCTCGTCGGATACGCACTATTTT.

This chain uses TRBV11-2 with TRBJ2-3; no clear D gene. CDR1 SGHAT and CDR2 FQNNGV come from the germline V gene. CDR3 length: 15 residues. The CDR3 loop reads CISSSAAASTDTQYF. CDR3 bases: TGTATCAGCAGCTCCGCTGCGGCTAGCACAGATACGCAGTATTTT.

Of note for this clonotype: One junction end disagrees with the germline gene, perhaps due to a read error. The chain combines TRBV11-1 with TRBJ1-1; D is unclear. Germline values: CDR1 SGHAT, CDR2 FQDESV (reference sequence). The CDR3 totals 14 residues. The CDR3 DNA is TGTATCAACAGCTTGAAGGAGTTGAACACTGAAACTTTCTTT. This gives the protein CINSLKELNTETFF.

As to this clonotype: No DNA is shown, since the ends of the CDR3 on it are uncertain; the CDR3 is the one TCRdb lists. The genes are TRBV4-2 and TRBJ2-3. Germline V lookup: CDR1 LGHNA, CDR2 YNFKEQ. The CDR3 spans 18 residues, counting both ends. The CDR3: CASSLKIFAYGITDTQNF.

On this clonotype itself: As the CDR3 is not closed by the conserved phenylalanine or tryptophan, this likely results from a read error. J is TRBJ1-6 and V is TRBV6-2 or TRBV6-3, with unresolved D. Germline assignment: CDR1 MNHEY and CDR2 SVGEGT. The germline V and J ends were trimmed by 0 bases and 6 bases, with 15 bases remaining between them. CDR3 size: 17 residues. CDR3 amino acids: CASSYSTATIGNSPLHL. CDR3 nucleotide sequence: TGTGCCAGCAGTTACTCTACGGCGACAATTGGTAATTCACCCCTCCACTTA.

Of note for this clonotype: A read error may be the cause here, since a much bigger clone is one base away. The rearrangement uses TRBV28 and TRBJ1-1; D gene uncertain. CDR1 and CDR2 from the germline V gene are MDHEN and SYDVKM. The CDR3 covers 12 residues. DNA of the CDR3: TGTGCCATCCCTAAGGGTAACATTGAAGCTTTCTTT. Protein: CAIPKGNIEAFF. Full variable domain (remainder filled in from reference TRBV28 and TRBJ1-1): DVKVTQSSRYLVKRTGEKVFLECVQDMDHENMFWYRQDPGLGLRLIYFSYDVKMKEKGDIPEGYSVSREKKERFSLILESASTNQTSMYLCAIPKGNIEAFFGQGTRLTVV.

Concerning this clonotype: One junction end disagrees with the germline gene, perhaps due to a read error. V is TRBV20-1 and J is TRBJ1-1; no reliable D call. Germline V gene lookup returns CDR1 DFQATT and CDR2 SNEGSKA (reference sequence). The CDR3 length is 14 residues. DNA of the CDR3: TGCAGTGCTAAAAGGCAGGTTACCAACACTGAAGTTTTCTTT. Protein: CSAKRQVTNTEVFF.

This chain links TRBV20-1 with TRBJ2-5; D unclear. The CDR3 covers 14 residues. Germline V CDR1 and CDR2: DFQATT, SNEGSKA (reference sequence). V gave up 7 bases and J gave up 4 bases, with 19 bases separating them. CDR3 nucleotide sequence: TGCAGTGTCCAATACCAAGTGATCCTAGAGACCCAGTACTTC. This translates into CSVQYQVILETQYF.

Turning to this clonotype: Given a much more abundant clone one base away, this may be a read error. This rearrangement joins TRBV20-1 to TRBJ2-1, with D perhaps matching TRBD2 (5 bases). V was cut by 3 bases and J by 8 bases, with 17 bases left in between. The CDR3 totals 14 residues. The germline V gene encodes CDR1 DFQATT and CDR2 SNEGSKA (reference sequence). CDR3 residues: CSAREVGLYYEQFF. CDR3 DNA sequence: TGCAGTGCTAGGGAGGTCGGACTTTACTATGAGCAGTTCTTC.

As regards this clonotype: Mismatch with germline at one junction end may stem from a read error. The CDR3 nucleotides are TGTGCCAGTAGCTTAGGAGGGGTAAATAAGCAGTTCTTC. Translation: CASSLGGVNKQFF. V gene TRBV11-3 combines with J gene TRBJ2-1; tentatively, D is TRBD2 (6 bases). Germline V CDR1 and CDR2: SGHNT, YENEEA. The CDR3 length is 13 residues.

The chain has TRBV5-1 and TRBJ2-1, with D possibly being TRBD2 (6 bases). Trimming removed 6 bases from V and 4 bases from J, with 14 bases in between. Germline V gene data show CDR1 as SGHRS and CDR2 as YFSETQ. The length of the CDR3 is 14 residues. This CDR3 is CASIGGLDYNEQFF. For the CDR3, the DNA is TGCGCCAGCATTGGAGGGTTGGATTACAATGAGCAGTTCTTC.

V and J are TRBV30 and TRBJ2-1; tentatively, D is TRBD2 (6 bases). V dropped 2 bases and J dropped 7 bases, with 12 bases sitting between them. CDR3 length: 13 amino acids. The germline V gene has CDR1 GTSNPN and CDR2 SVGIG (reference sequence). The CDR3 spells CAWSTGVINEQFF. In DNA form, the CDR3 reads TGTGCCTGGAGTACGGGAGTAATAAATGAGCAGTTCTTC. Supplemented by reference TRBV30 and TRBJ2-1, the full variable domain reads SQTIHQWPATLVQPVGSPLSLECTVEGTSNPNLYWYRQAAGRGLQLLFYSVGIGQISSEVPQNLSASRPQDRQFILSSKKLLLSDSGFYLCAWSTGVINEQFFGPGTRLTVL.

This clonotype was counted many times. This may arise from a read error, as a much more abundant clone is one base away. The chain employs TRBV11-2 and TRBJ2-3; 10 bases are a match to TRBD2. The junction had 8 bases not matched to a gene; V was cut back by 5 bases and J by 0 bases. Germline V gives CDR1 SGHAT, CDR2 FQNNGV. The CDR3 is 17 residues long. The CDR3 DNA is TGTGCCAGCAGCCCGACGGGACTAGCGTGGAGCACAGATACGCAGTATTTT. Translating it yields CASSPTGLAWSTDTQYF.

To note about this clonotype: This may be a read error: a much more frequent sequence differs by one nucleotide. The chain carries TRBV20-1 and TRBJ2-5, with D possibly being TRBD1 (6 bases). The CDR3 loop spans 11 amino acids. Germline values: CDR1 DFQATT, CDR2 SNEGSKA (reference sequence). V was trimmed by 6 bases and J by 6 bases, leaving 11 bases between them. CDR3 loop: CSAKTGKTQYF. CDR3 DNA sequence: TGCAGTGCGAAGACAGGAAAGACCCAGTACTTC.

Turning to this clonotype: The germline gene is not matched at one end of the junction; a read error may be the cause. The CDR3 bases are TGTGCCAGCAGTATAGCGACCGGGACAGATACGCGGTATTTT. Its translation: CASSIATGTDTRYF. This chain links TRBV11-1 with TRBJ2-3, with TRBD1 matching 7 bases. Germline lookup yields CDR1 SGHAT and CDR2 FQDESV (reference sequence). This CDR3 has 14 amino acids. Variable domain in full (rest from reference TRBV11-1 and TRBJ2-3): EAEVAQSPRYKITEKSQAVAFWCDPISGHATLYWYRQILGQGPELLVQFQDESVVDDSQLPKDRFSAERLKGVDSTLKIQPAELGDSAMYLCASSIATGTDTRYFGPGTRLTVL.

Comment on this clonotype: The conserved phenylalanine or tryptophan is not found at the CDR3 terminus, so this likely reflects a read error. V gene TRBV6-1 combines with J gene TRBJ2-7, with D possibly TRBD1 on 5 matching bases. Germline V gene sequence: CDR1 MNHNS, CDR2 SASEGT. The CDR3 is 15 residues long. Deletions cut 6 bases from V and 5 bases from J, with 20 bases between. CDR3 sequence: CASSARALIIDEQYS. The CDR3, as DNA: TGTGCCAGCAGCGCCAGGGCGCTAATTATAGACGAGCAGTACTCC.

A remark on this clonotype: The germline gene is not matched at one end of the junction; a read error may be the cause. This rearrangement joins TRBV11-2 to TRBJ2-5; the D is unclear. The CDR3 covers 10 residues. In germline, CDR1 is SGHAT, CDR2 FQNNGV. CDR3 in DNA: TGTACCAGCGTGGACCCGACCCAGTACTTC. Translation gives CTSVDPTQYF.

The gene calls are TRBV6-2 or TRBV6-3 and TRBJ2-1; 11 bases are a match to TRBD1. V shed 9 bases and J 10 bases; nucleotides not matched to a gene: 11. The CDR3 consists of 14 residues. Germline assignment: CDR1 MNHEY and CDR2 SVGEGT. The CDR3 protein is CASGGQGAWNEQFF. The CDR3 bases are TGTGCCAGTGGAGGACAGGGGGCCTGGAACGAGCAGTTCTTC.

This clonotype has more than one count but fewer than ten. A much more abundant neighbour one base away suggests this may be a read error. The chain combines TRBV20-1 with TRBJ2-3, with 7 positions matching TRBD2. This CDR3 has 15 amino acids. J lost 2 bases, V lost 6 bases, and 11 bases had no gene match. Germline V gives CDR1 DFQATT, CDR2 SNEGSKA (reference sequence). The chain's CDR3 is CSARKGLTVTDTQYF. The CDR3 DNA follows: TGCAGTGCAAGGAAGGGACTAACGGTCACAGATACGCAGTATTTT.

This clonotype has just a few counts. This may arise from a read error, as a much more abundant clone is one base away. The conserved phenylalanine or tryptophan is not found at the CDR3 terminus, so this likely reflects a read error. The chain links TRBV6-1 to TRBJ2-7; D not resolved. V was cut by 3 bases and J by 2 bases, with 8 bases left in between. This CDR3 comprises 13 residues. Per the germline V gene, CDR1 is MNHNS and CDR2 is SASEGT. Written as DNA, the CDR3 is TGTGCCAGCAGTGATGGGCCCACCTACGAGCAGTACATC. Its protein is CASSDGPTYEQYI.

This clonotype was seen more than once but under ten times. The V gene is TRBV7-9, the J gene TRBJ2-1; 8 nucleotides line up with TRBD2. The CDR3 consists of 15 residues. Trimming took 4 bases from V and 5 from J; bases not matched to a gene: 7. Germline V gene lookup returns CDR1 SEHNR and CDR2 FQNEAQ (reference sequence). Written as DNA, the CDR3 is TGTGCCAGCAGCTGGACTGGGACTAGGAACAATGAGCAGTTCTTC. Amino acid sequence: CASSWTGTRNNEQFF.

This clonotype has ten or more counts. The rearrangement links TRBV11-1 to TRBJ2-1; the D is unclear. Germline loops: CDR1 SGHAT, CDR2 FQDESV (reference sequence). There are 11 residues in the CDR3. Trimming took 1 base from V and 7 from J, leaving 2 bases between them. Here the CDR3 DNA reads TGTGCCAGCAGCTTAGAGAATGAGCAGTTCTTC. Translation: CASSLENEQFF.

Worth noting for this clonotype: The conserved closing phenylalanine or tryptophan is absent in this CDR3, likely reflecting a read error. The DNA is left out, because the CDR3 cannot be placed on it with certainty; the CDR3 is given as TCRdb lists it. The V call is TRBV29-1, the J call TRBJ2-1; the D segment call TRBD1 is taken from the table without a DNA check. 15 amino acids form the CDR3, both terminal residues included. The germline V gene has CDR1 SQVTM and CDR2 ANQGSEA. CDR3 loop: CSAPNDGTDYNEHFL.

This clonotype was counted at least ten times. Germline is not matched at one junction end, which may reflect a read error. The chain is built from TRBV20-1 and TRBJ2-1, with no clear D. This CDR3 has 14 residues. Per germline, CDR1 DFQATT and CDR2 SNEGSKA (reference sequence). DNA for the CDR3: TGCAGTGCTAGAGATGGATACTCCCACAATGAGCAGTTCTTC. Its translation is CSARDGYSHNEQFF.

Points on this clonotype: One junction end disagrees with the germline gene, perhaps due to a read error. The rearrangement uses TRBV4-3 and TRBJ2-2, with D perhaps TRBD1 or TRBD2 (5 bases each). The CDR3 loop spans 16 amino acids. Germline CDR1 reads LGHNA; CDR2 reads YSLEER. The CDR3 here is CASNQSGTVNTGELFF. For the CDR3, the DNA is TGCGCCAGCAACCAATCCGGGACGGTGAACACCGGGGAGCTGTTTTTT.

In the case of this clonotype: A much larger clonotype is one base distant, so this may be a read error. This is likely a read error, given that the CDR3 carries no conserved phenylalanine or tryptophan at its end. This rearrangement joins TRBV4-3 to TRBJ1-3; D gene unclear. CDR3 length: 15 residues. V was pared by 4 bases and J by 0 bases, with 10 bases between. The V gene's germline CDR1 is LGHNA and CDR2 YSLEER. CDR3 residues: CASSPSSNSGNTIYL. CDR3 bases: TGCGCCAGCAGCCCAAGCTCTAACTCTGGAAACACCATATATTTA.

Concerning this clonotype: One junction end disagrees with the germline gene, perhaps due to a read error. The rearrangement links TRBV20-1 to TRBJ2-1, with 7 bases matching TRBD2. Germline V CDR1 and CDR2: DFQATT, SNEGSKA (reference sequence). CDR3 length equals 14 residues. The CDR3: CSARGGREINEQLF. CDR3 nucleotide sequence: TGCAGTGCTAGGGGAGGGAGGGAGATCAATGAGCAGTTATTC.